Listed below are T cell receptor beta chains from one sample, sequenced in a study of T cell responses to AZD1222 COVID-19 vaccine. This table comes from immunoSEQ multiplex PCR, and its TCRdb copy is limited to in-frame clones, with some not included. This sample has approximately 200,000 clones, with 88% found just once. The material was peripheral blood, obtained on day 0 of AZD1222 vaccination. These receptors were obtained from an adult in good health. CDR3s include the opening cysteine and the closing phenylalanine or tryptophan. Each record gives: clone size, CDR3 length, J gene, V gene, D gene, CDR3 protein, CDR3 DNA. A D gene is named only where the DNA matches it firmly. For some rows the clone size is stated as once, few or many, or as a class when expanded; others skip it.

NA 15 TRBJ2-3 TRBV7-3 TRBD1 CASSSRQGKPDTQYF TGTGCCAGCAGCTCCCGACAGGGGAAGCCAGATACGCAGTATTTT
NA 13 TRBJ1-1 TRBV6-1 NA CASSEGWATEAFF TGTGCCAGCAGTGAAGGATGGGCCACTGAAGCTTTCTTT
NA 14 TRBJ1-6 TRBV5-5 NA CASSSVRGNSPLHF TGTGCCAGCAGCTCCGTTAGGGGAAATTCACCCCTCCACTTT
NA 16 TRBJ1-3 TRBV15 NA CATSRDWSGSRNTIYF TGTGCCACCAGCAGAGATTGGTCCGGCAGCCGGAACACCATATATTTT
NA 13 TRBJ2-1 TRBV20-1 TRBD2 CSASSGGNNEQFF TGCAGTGCTAGTAGCGGGGGGAACAATGAGCAGTTCTTC
NA 14 TRBJ1-5 TRBV15 NA CASQSQGGNQPQHF TGTGCCTCACAATCGCAGGGTGGCAATCAGCCCCAGCATTTT
few 14 TRBJ2-7 TRBV18 NA CASSPPSLPNEQYF TGTGCCAGCTCACCACCGAGTCTCCCGAACGAGCAGTACTTC
NA 13 TRBJ1-1 TRBV5-6 NA CASTRRENTEAFF TGTGCCAGCACCAGACGGGAGAACACTGAAGCTTTCTTT
NA 15 TRBJ1-4 TRBV4-1 TRBD1 CASSQPKDRGEKLFF TGCGCCAGCAGCCAACCAAAGGACAGGGGTGAAAAACTGTTTTTT
once 14 TRBJ2-3 TRBV2 NA CASSAGGSTDTQYF TGTGCCAGCAGTGCAGGGGGGAGCACAGATACGCAGTATTTT
NA 17 TRBJ1-6 TRBV6-4 NA CASSDSPFGTYNSPLHF TGTGCCAGCAGTGACTCTCCCTTTGGGACCTATAATTCACCCCTCCACTTT
few 12 TRBJ1-2 TRBV15 NA CATSSRLYGYTF TGTGCCACCAGCAGCAGGCTATATGGCTACACCTTC
NA 15 TRBJ2-7 TRBV4-1 TRBD1 CASSPTIQGVYEQYF TGCGCCAGCAGCCCAACTATTCAGGGGGTCTACGAGCAGTACTTC
NA 15 TRBJ1-2 TRBV7-9 NA CASSLDGGTNYGYTF TGTGCCAGCAGCTTAGATGGGGGGACTAACTATGGCTACACCTTC
NA 14 TRBJ2-7 TRBV5-8 NA CASSARDGLYEQYF TGTGCCAGCAGCGCCCGGGACGGACTCTACGAGCAGTACTTC
NA 13 TRBJ2-7 TRBV2 TRBD1 CASRSQGAREQYF TGTGCCAGCAGATCACAGGGGGCTAGGGAGCAGTACTTC
NA 16 TRBJ2-2 TRBV14 TRBD2 CARAPGLALNTGELFF TGTGCCCGAGCGCCGGGACTAGCCCTGAACACCGGGGAGCTGTTTTTT
NA 17 TRBJ2-7 TRBV2 NA CASSSNPGLPPNYEQYF TGTGCCAGCAGTTCCAATCCGGGGCTCCCACCGAATTACGAGCAGTACTTC
NA 13 TRBJ2-7 TRBV27 NA CASSLGDRYEQYF TGTGCCAGCAGTTTAGGGGACCGGTACGAGCAGTACTTC
NA 16 TRBJ1-4 TRBV4-1 NA CASSQEPPGTNEKLFF TGCGCCAGCAGCCAAGAGCCCCCTGGTACTAATGAAAAACTGTTTTTT
NA 15 TRBJ2-3 TRBV5-8 NA CASSLVQGSTDTQYF TGTGCCAGCAGCTTGGTACAGGGCAGCACAGATACGCAGTATTTT
NA 15 TRBJ2-7 TRBV6-5 NA CASSYSNLGSYEQYF TGTGCCAGCAGTTACTCGAATTTGGGGTCCTACGAGCAGTACTTC
NA 16 TRBJ2-3 TRBV7-2 TRBD1 CASSLLGQGGRYTQYF TGTGCCAGCAGCTTACTCGGACAGGGTGGCCGATATACGCAGTATTTT
NA 16 TRBJ2-1 TRBV3-1/TRBV3-2 TRBD2 CASSLGRTRGYNEQFF TGTGCCAGCAGCCTGGGCAGGACTAGGGGCTACAATGAGCAGTTCTTC